Sequencing of this T cell receptor (beta chain) was carried out in a study of blood T cell repertoires in COVID-19. Background on the study: From the United States, Italy and Spain came samples of acute and convalescent COVID-19. In each case, the material was cDNA or gDNA derived from T cells, B-cell-depleted T cells, or PBMCs.

This CDR3 spans 16 amino acids. Unmatched junction bases numbered 10, after V lost 4 bases and J lost 0 bases. Germline-derived CDR1 and CDR2 are SGDLS and YYNGEE. Source study methods: Amplification of reference gene primers provided the estimated nucleated cell counts. TCRdb's table, derived via immunoSEQ multiplex PCR, lists solely in-frame clones and lacks some. The DNA was the basis for D and trimming; V, J and clone size are from that table. There are about 340,000 clones in the sample; 65% to 85% occur only once, and about 3% lies in the top ten. The receptor was isolated from a man aged 25 to 40 with active or convalescent COVID-19. The rearrangement uses TRBV9 and TRBJ2-7; 7 nucleotides agree with TRBD1. Sequencing input: peripheral blood. CDR3 in DNA: TGTGCCAGCAGCCCATCCCCGACAGGGTTCTCCTACGAGCAGTACTTC. Translated, it gives CASSPSPTGFSYEQYF.